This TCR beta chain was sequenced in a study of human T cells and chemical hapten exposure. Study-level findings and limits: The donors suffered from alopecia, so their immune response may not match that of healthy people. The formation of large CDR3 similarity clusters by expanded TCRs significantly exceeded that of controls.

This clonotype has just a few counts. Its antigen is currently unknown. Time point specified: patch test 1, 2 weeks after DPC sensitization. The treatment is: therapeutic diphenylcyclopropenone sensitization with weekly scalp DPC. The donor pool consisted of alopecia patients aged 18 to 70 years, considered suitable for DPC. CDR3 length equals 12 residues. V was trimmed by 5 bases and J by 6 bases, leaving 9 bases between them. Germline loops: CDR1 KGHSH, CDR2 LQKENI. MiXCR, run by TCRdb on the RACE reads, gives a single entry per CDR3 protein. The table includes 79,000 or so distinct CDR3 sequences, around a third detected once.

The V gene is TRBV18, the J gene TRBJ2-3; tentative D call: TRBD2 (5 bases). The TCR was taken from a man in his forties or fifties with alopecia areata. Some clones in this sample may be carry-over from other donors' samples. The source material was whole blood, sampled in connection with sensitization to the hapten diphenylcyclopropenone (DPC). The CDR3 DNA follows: TGTGCCAGCTCAGTGAAGCGGGATACGCAGTATTTT. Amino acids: CASSVKRDTQYF.